This TCR beta chain was sequenced during a study of cytomegalovirus exposure and HLA in healthy donors. Primers: 60 Vbeta forward and 13 Jbeta reverse. Only in-frame clones appear in the TCRdb table, and some are missing; sequencing was by immunoSEQ multiplex PCR. The sample shows 250,000 to 350,000 clones, roughly 88% of them seen only once. The sample was PBMCs. The TCR was taken from a man aged 35 to 55 in good health and CMV-seropositive.

The CDR3 reads CASSGRQLSTHGYTF. The CDR3 DNA reads TGTGCCAGCAGCGGGCGACAGTTAAGCACCCATGGCTACACCTTC. The gene calls are TRBV4-2 and TRBJ1-2; perhaps TRBD1 as D (5 bases). The CDR3 has 15 amino acids. In germline, CDR1 is LGHNA, CDR2 YNFKEQ. Trimming left V 5 bases short and J 6 bases short, with 19 bases between.